This T cell receptor beta chain came from a study of blood T cell repertoires in COVID-19. The wider study: Researchers got acute and convalescent COVID-19 samples from the United States, Italy and Spain.

The data were produced by immunoSEQ multiplex PCR, yet TCRdb's version contains in-frame clones alone and is incomplete. This table has about 36,000 clones, over 75% appearing once. The CDR3 runs to 15 residues. Trimming took off 3 bases at V and 6 bases at J, with 16 bases between the two ends. Germline V gene data show CDR1 as SGHTS and CDR2 as YDEGEE. The chain is built from TRBV5-8 and TRBJ2-1; D perhaps matches TRBD2 (6 bases). The sample was peripheral blood. This clonotype was sampled from a human donor in a cohort sampled during active COVID-19. The CDR3 protein is CASSYTSPKSNEQFF. The CDR3 region has the DNA TGTGCCAGCAGCTACACTAGCCCCAAATCCAATGAGCAGTTCTTC.